This TCR beta chain was captured in a study of identical twins. At least ten counts were recorded for this clonotype. TCRdb re-called the 5' RACE reads with MiXCR, one entry per CDR3 protein. In the table there are some 790,000 distinct CDR3 sequences, about 18% of which are singletons. The CDR3 covers 13 residues. Germline CDR1 and CDR2: ENHRY and SYGVKD. The germline V and J ends were trimmed by 3 bases and 5 bases, with 10 bases remaining between them. The sample was also reused in another study, on T cells expressing NK-cell markers. That work states: The TCR beta repertoires were obtained from sorted CD3+CD56+NKG2C+, CD3+CD56+NKG2C- and CD3+CD56-NKG2C+ T cells.

The chain joins TRBV10-3 to TRBJ1-1, with a tentative D call TRBD1 (5 bases). The sample taken for sequencing was PBMCs. The source is a woman under 30 in good health. The CDR3 sequence: CAISELGPTEAFF. As DNA, the CDR3 is TGTGCCATCAGTGAACTGGGACCGACTGAAGCTTTCTTT.